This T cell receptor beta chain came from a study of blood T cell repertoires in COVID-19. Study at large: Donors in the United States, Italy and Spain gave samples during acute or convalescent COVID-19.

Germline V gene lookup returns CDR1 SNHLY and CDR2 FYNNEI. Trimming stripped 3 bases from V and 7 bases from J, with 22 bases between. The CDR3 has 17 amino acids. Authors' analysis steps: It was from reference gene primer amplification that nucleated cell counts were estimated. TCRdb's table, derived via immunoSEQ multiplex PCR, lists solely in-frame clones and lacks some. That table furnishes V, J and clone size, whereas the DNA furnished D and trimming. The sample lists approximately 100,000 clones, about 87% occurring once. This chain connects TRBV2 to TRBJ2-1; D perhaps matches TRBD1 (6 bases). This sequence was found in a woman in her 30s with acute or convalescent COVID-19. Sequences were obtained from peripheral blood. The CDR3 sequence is CASSDPLKITGRNEQFF. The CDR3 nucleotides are TGTGCCAGCAGTGACCCACTGAAAATTACAGGGCGGAATGAGCAGTTCTTC.